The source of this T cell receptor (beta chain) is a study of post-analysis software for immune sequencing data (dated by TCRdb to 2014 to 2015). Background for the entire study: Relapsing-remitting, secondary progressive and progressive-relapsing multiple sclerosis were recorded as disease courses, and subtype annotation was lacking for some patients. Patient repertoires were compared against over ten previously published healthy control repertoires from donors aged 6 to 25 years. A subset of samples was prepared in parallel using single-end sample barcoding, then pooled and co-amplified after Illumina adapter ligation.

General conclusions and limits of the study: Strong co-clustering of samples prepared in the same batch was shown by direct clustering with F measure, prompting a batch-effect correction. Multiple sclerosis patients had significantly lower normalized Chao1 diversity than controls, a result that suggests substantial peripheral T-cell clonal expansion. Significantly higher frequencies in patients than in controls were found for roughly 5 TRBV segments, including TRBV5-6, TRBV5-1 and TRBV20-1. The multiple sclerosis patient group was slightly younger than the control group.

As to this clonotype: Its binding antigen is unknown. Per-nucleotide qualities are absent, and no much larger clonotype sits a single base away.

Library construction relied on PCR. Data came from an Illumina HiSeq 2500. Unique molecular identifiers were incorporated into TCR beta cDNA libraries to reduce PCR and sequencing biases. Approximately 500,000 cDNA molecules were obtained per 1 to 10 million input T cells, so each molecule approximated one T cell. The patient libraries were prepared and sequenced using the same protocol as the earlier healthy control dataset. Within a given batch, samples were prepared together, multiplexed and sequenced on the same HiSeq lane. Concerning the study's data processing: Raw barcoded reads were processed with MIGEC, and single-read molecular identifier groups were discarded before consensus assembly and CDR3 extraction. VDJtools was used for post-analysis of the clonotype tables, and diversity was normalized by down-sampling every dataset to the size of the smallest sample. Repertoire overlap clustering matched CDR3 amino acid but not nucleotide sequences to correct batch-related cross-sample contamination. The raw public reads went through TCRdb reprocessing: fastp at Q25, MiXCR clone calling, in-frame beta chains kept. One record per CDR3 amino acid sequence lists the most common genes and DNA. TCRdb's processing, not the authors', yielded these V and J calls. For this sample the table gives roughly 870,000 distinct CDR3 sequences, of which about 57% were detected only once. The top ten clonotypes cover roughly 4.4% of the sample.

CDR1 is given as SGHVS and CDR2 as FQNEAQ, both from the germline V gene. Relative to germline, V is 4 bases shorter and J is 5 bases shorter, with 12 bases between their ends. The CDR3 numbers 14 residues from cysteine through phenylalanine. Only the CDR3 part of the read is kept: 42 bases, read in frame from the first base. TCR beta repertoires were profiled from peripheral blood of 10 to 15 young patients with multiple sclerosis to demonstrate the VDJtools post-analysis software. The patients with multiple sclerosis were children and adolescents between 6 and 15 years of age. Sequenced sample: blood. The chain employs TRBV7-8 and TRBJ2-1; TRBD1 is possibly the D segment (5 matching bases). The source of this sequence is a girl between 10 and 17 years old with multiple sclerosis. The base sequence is TGTGCCAGCAGCTCCTCTAGGGGAAACAATGAGCAGTTCTTC. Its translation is CASSSSRGNNEQFF.